This entry concerns a single T cell receptor (beta chain). These data are taken from a study of blood T cell repertoires in COVID-19. Study as a whole: From the United States, Italy and Spain came samples of acute and convalescent COVID-19. From T cells, B-cell-depleted T cells, or PBMCs came the material, which was cDNA or gDNA.

In germline, CDR1 is SGHNT, CDR2 YENEEA. V was pared by 2 bases and J by 7 bases, with 10 bases of the junction left unmatched. The CDR3 loop spans 16 amino acids. Using immunoSEQ multiplex PCR, the repertoire was profiled, and TCRdb retains in-frame clones only, with some absent. The sample holds about 170,000 clones, about 88% seen once. Sample: peripheral blood. The chain is built from TRBV11-3 and TRBJ2-7; 11 bases align to TRBD2. This receptor was identified in a man aged 55 to 70 with acute or convalescent COVID-19. The CDR3 region is CASSLTSGSGSLEQYF. CDR3 coding DNA: TGTGCCAGCAGCTTAACTAGCGGGAGCGGTTCGTTAGAGCAGTACTTC.